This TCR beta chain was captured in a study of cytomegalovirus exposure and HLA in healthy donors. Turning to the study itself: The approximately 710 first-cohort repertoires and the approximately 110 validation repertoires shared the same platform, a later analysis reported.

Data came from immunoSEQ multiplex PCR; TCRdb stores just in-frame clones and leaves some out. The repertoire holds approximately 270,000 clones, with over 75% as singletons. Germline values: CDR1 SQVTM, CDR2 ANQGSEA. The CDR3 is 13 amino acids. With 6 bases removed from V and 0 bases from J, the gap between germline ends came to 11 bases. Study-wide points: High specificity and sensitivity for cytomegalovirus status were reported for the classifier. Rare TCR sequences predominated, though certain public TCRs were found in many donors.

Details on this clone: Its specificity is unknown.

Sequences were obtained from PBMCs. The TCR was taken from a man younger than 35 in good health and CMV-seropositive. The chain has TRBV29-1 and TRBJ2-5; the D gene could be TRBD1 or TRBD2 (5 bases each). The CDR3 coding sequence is TGCAGCGTGGGGGTCAGGTACCAAGAGACCCAGTACTTC. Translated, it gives CSVGVRYQETQYF. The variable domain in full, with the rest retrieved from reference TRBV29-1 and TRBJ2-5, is SAVISQKPSRDICQRGTSLTIQCQVDSQVTMMFWYRQQPGQSLTLIATANQGSEATYESGFVIDKFPISRPNLTFSTLTVSNMSPEDSSIYLCSVGVRYQETQYFGPGTRLLVL.